A single sample is the source of the 21 T cell receptor beta chains below, sequenced in a study of T cell responses to AZD1222 COVID-19 vaccine. Measured with immunoSEQ multiplex PCR; TCRdb has only the in-frame clones, and not every one. Seen here are 90,000 or so clones, roughly 89% observed once, and the top ten hold under 5.5%. Source: peripheral blood, taken 28 days after the second AZD1222 dose. The receptors come from an adult who received the AZD1222 COVID-19 vaccine.

The V and J genes are TRBV4-3 and TRBJ2-1, with 11 bases aligning to TRBD1. CDR1 is LGHNA and CDR2 is YSLEER in the germline V gene. The ends lost 1 base at V and 8 bases at J; junction bases unmatched: 19. This CDR3 spans 20 amino acids. The CDR3 loop reads CASSQGTGTGGKWGIDEQFF. The CDR3 DNA reads as TGCGCCAGCAGCCAAGGGACCGGGACAGGGGGAAAATGGGGAATCGATGAGCAGTTCTTC.

V and J are TRBV14 and TRBJ2-1, with 8 positions matching TRBD1. Trimming removed 2 bases from V and 5 bases from J; junction bases left unmatched: 5. The CDR3 covers 15 residues. Germline CDR1 SGHDN, CDR2 FVKESK. CDR3 sequence (DNA): TGTGCCAGCAGCCAACTAGAGGACAGGGACAATGAGCAGTTCTTC. The encoded protein is CASSQLEDRDNEQFF.

The chain carries TRBV2 and TRBJ2-7; possibly TRBD2 for D (7 bases). The V gene's germline CDR1 is SNHLY and CDR2 FYNNEI. CDR3 length equals 12 residues. The V end was cut by 8 bases, the J end by 5 bases, with 13 bases between. The CDR3 loop is CASPGGAHEQYF. CDR3 DNA: TGTGCCAGCCCGGGGGGCGCCCACGAGCAGTACTTC.

This clone was counted a few times. The rearrangement links TRBV5-4 to TRBJ1-6, with D unresolved. Trimming shortened V by 3 bases and J by 7 bases, and 14 bases separated the two germline ends. This CDR3 spans 15 amino acids. CDR1 SGHNT and CDR2 YYREEE come from the germline V gene (reference sequence). The CDR3 reads CASSSFREVNSPLHF. For the CDR3, the DNA is TGTGCCAGCAGCTCGTTCCGGGAGGTGAATTCACCCCTCCACTTT.

V usage is TRBV11-2 and J usage is TRBJ2-3; 7 bases are shared with TRBD2. The ends lost 5 bases at V and 2 bases at J; junction bases unmatched: 16. The CDR3 loop spans 18 amino acids. Germline V gives CDR1 SGHAT, CDR2 FQNNGV. The CDR3 nucleotides read TGTGCCAGCAGCGATCCCAACGGGGCTAGCGGACACACAGATACGCAGTATTTT. It encodes CASSDPNGASGHTDTQYF.

The rearrangement uses TRBV7-9 and TRBJ2-3, with a tentative D call TRBD1 (6 bases). The V and J ends lost 1 base and 3 bases respectively, with 11 bases between them. CDR3 length: 15 residues. Per the germline V gene, CDR1 is SEHNR and CDR2 is FQNEAQ (reference sequence). CDR3 residues: CASSLGVGTTDTQYF. CDR3 DNA: TGTGCCAGCAGCTTAGGAGTCGGGACAACAGATACGCAGTATTTT.

The gene calls are TRBV5-4 and TRBJ1-1; D not resolved. Looked up from germline, CDR1 is SGHNT and CDR2 is YYREEE (reference sequence). The CDR3 is made up of 20 amino acids. With 0 bases removed from V and 1 base from J, the gap between germline ends came to 25 bases. Written as DNA, the CDR3 is TGTGCCAGCAGCTTGGCCCAGGCTGAATCTGAGGGCCTGGGGAACACTGAAGCTTTCTTT. It codes for CASSLAQAESEGLGNTEAFF.

The genes are TRBV2 and TRBJ1-5; 7 bases match TRBD1. After removal of 1 base from V and 4 bases from J, the junction contained 4 bases not matched to a gene. Germline CDR1 reads SNHLY; CDR2 reads FYNNEI. The CDR3 spans 15 residues. CDR3 bases: TGTGCCAGCAGTGAAGGGCAGGGGGTGAATCAGCCCCAGCATTTT. This encodes CASSEGQGVNQPQHF.

The J gene is TRBJ2-2, the V gene TRBV27; 9 bases align to TRBD2. The ends lost 0 bases at V and 6 bases at J; junction bases unmatched: 2. This CDR3 contains 15 residues. Germline values: CDR1 MNHEY, CDR2 SMNVEV (reference sequence). The CDR3 nucleotides are TGTGCCAGCAGTTTATCGGCGGGGGGGGCCGGGGAGCTGTTTTTT. Its translation is CASSLSAGGAGELFF.

The V call is TRBV11-2, the J call TRBJ2-1, with a weak D call TRBD2 (7 bases). Trimming shortened V by 3 bases and J by 15 bases, and 18 bases separated the two germline ends. Germline CDR1 and CDR2: SGHAT and FQNNGV. The length of the CDR3 is 13 residues. The CDR3, as DNA: TGTGCCAGCAGCTTCGGAGGGGCGGGGGCGACGTTCTTC. Its protein is CASSFGGAGATFF.

This clone was observed a single time. This chain connects TRBV6-2 or TRBV6-3 to TRBJ2-7; 8 positions agree with TRBD1. This CDR3 is 14 amino acids long. Germline V gene data show CDR1 as MNHEY and CDR2 as SVGEGT. Losses at the gene ends were 2 bases for V and 4 bases for J; bases not matched to a gene: 4. CDR3 sequence reads: CASSYGTGTYEQYF. CDR3 nucleotides: TGTGCCAGCAGTTACGGGACAGGCACGTACGAGCAGTACTTC.

V usage is TRBV18 and J usage is TRBJ2-7; D ambiguous. Looked up from germline, CDR1 is KGHSH and CDR2 is LQKENI. The CDR3 length is 15 residues. Trimming left V 0 bases short and J 6 bases short, with 15 bases between. The CDR3 reads CASSPPFFVFREQYV. The CDR3 DNA sequence: TGTGCCAGCTCACCACCGTTTTTCGTGTTCCGCGAGCAGTACGTC.

The chain joins TRBV18 to TRBJ2-7, with D maybe TRBD1 (6 bases). V was cut by 3 bases and J by 6 bases, with 12 bases left in between. This CDR3 is 13 amino acids long. Per germline, CDR1 KGHSH and CDR2 LQKENI. As DNA, the CDR3 is TGTGCCAGCTCACCTAACAGGGACGGCGAGCAGTACGTC. Translated: CASSPNRDGEQYV.

The rearrangement uses TRBV6-5 and TRBJ1-3, with D unresolved. The CDR3 extends over 13 amino acids. The germline gives CDR1 MNHEY, CDR2 SVGAGI. Trimming took 7 bases from V and 4 from J, leaving 11 bases between them. CDR3 coding DNA: TGTGCCAGCACCCGGACTAGCGGAAACACCATATATTTT. It yields the protein CASTRTSGNTIYF.

The chain couples TRBV7-9 to TRBJ1-4; 7 nucleotides agree with TRBD1. In germline, CDR1 is SEHNR, CDR2 FQNEAQ (reference sequence). Germline trimming cut 2 bases from V and 7 bases from J; bases unmatched to any gene: 10. CDR3 length: 16 amino acids. The CDR3 spells CASSLFPTGDFEKLFF. CDR3 DNA sequence: TGTGCCAGCAGCTTATTTCCCACAGGGGATTTTGAAAAACTGTTTTTT.

The V call is TRBV9, the J call TRBJ2-2; D is perhaps TRBD2 (7 bases). Germline loops: CDR1 SGDLS, CDR2 YYNGEE. The V gene lost 0 bases and the J gene lost 6 bases, with 15 bases spanning the gap. The CDR3 sequence is 16 residues long. CDR3 nucleotide sequence: TGTGCCAGCAGCGTAGTAGGCGGGGGCTACTCCGGGGAGCTGTTTTTT. Translating it yields CASSVVGGGYSGELFF. The variable domain in full, completed from reference TRBV9 and TRBJ2-2, reads DSGVTQTPKHLITATGQRVTLRCSPRSGDLSVYWYQQSLDQGLQFLIQYYNGEERAKGNILERFSAQQFPDLHSELNLSSLELGDSALYFCASSVVGGGYSGELFFGEGSRLTVL.

This sequence joins TRBV7-8 and TRBJ2-6; tentatively, D is TRBD2 (6 bases). The CDR3 runs to 19 residues. V shed 0 bases and J shed 4 bases, with 19 bases lying between them. Germline V gene data show CDR1 as SGHVS and CDR2 as FQNEAQ. CDR3 protein: CASSLARPVIAAGANVLTF. The CDR3 nucleotides are TGTGCCAGCAGCTTAGCACGCCCCGTGATAGCGGCCGGGGCCAACGTCCTGACTTTC.

This sequence joins TRBV4-1 and TRBJ2-7; 11 positions match TRBD1. The ends lost 1 base at V and 4 bases at J; junction bases unmatched: 6. CDR1 and CDR2 from the germline V gene are MGHRA and YSYEKL. CDR3 length: 16 residues. CDR3 bases: TGCGCCAGCAGCCAAGCAGGGACAGGGGGTCGGTACGAGCAGTACGTC. Translating gives CASSQAGTGGRYEQYV.

As for this clone: Distinct nucleotide sequences in the sample also encode this CDR3. The rearrangement joins TRBV20-1 to TRBJ1-2; no definite D call. The CDR3 has 11 amino acids. The germline gives CDR1 DFQATT, CDR2 SNEGSKA (reference sequence). Trimming took off 3 bases at V and 2 bases at J, with 4 bases between the two ends. In DNA form, the CDR3 reads TGCAGTGCTAGGATAAACTATGGCTACACCTTC. Its translation is CSARINYGYTF.

This chain connects TRBV21-1 to TRBJ2-7. TRBV21-1 is a pseudogene segment. CDR3 length: 13 residues. CDR3 DNA sequence: TGTGCCAGCAGCAAAGCGACCTGTGGCGAGCAGTACGTC. Translating gives CASSKATCGEQYV.

This chain uses TRBV19 with TRBJ1-2; D may be TRBD1 (6 bases). Germline values: CDR1 LNHDA, CDR2 SQIVND (reference sequence). The CDR3 loop spans 14 amino acids. Trimming removed 6 bases from V and 2 bases from J, with 13 bases in between. The CDR3 DNA reads TGTGCCAGTAGAGAAAGGGGGGGAAACTATGGCTACACCTTC. It codes for CASRERGGNYGYTF.